The rows below give T cell receptor beta chains drawn from one sample of a study of cytomegalovirus exposure and HLA in healthy donors. The table came from immunoSEQ multiplex PCR; TCRdb's copy has only in-frame clones and leaves some out. The profile shows about 130,000 clones, about four fifths of them singletons. Sequencing input: PBMCs. These receptors were collected from a man aged 30 to 39 in good health. CDR3s include the opening cysteine and the closing phenylalanine or tryptophan. The order of the fields is V gene, J gene, D gene, clone size, CDR3 protein, CDR3 DNA. The D gene is left open where the match is weak. The listing skips clone size in some rows; elsewhere it reads once, few, many or a size class.

TRBV18,TRBJ2-7,.,.,CASSRVGGEVSYEQYF,TGTGCCAGCTCACGGGTCGGCGGGGAGGTCTCCTACGAGCAGTACTTC
TRBV11-3,TRBJ2-7,.,few,CASSPVGDMSYF,TGTGCCAGCAGTCCCGTCGGGGACATGTCGTACTTC
TRBV7-9,TRBJ2-5,TRBD2,.,CSSSPGGETQYF,TGTTCCAGCAGCCCGGGGGGAGAGACCCAGTACTTC
TRBV29-1,TRBJ2-3,.,few,CSVERGMGTDTQYF,TGCAGCGTTGAAAGGGGTATGGGCACAGATACGCAGTATTTT
TRBV9,TRBJ2-1,.,.,CASSVSAGVLYNEQFF,TGTGCCAGCAGCGTATCCGCAGGGGTCCTCTACAATGAGCAGTTCTTC
TRBV7-3,TRBJ2-5,TRBD2,.,CASSSSGEETQYF,TGTGCCAGCAGCTCTAGCGGGGAAGAGACCCAGTACTTC
TRBV7-9,TRBJ2-6,TRBD1,.,CSRDRAGANVLTF,TGTTCCAGAGACAGGGCTGGGGCCAACGTCCTGACTTTC
TRBV6-5,TRBJ2-1,.,.,CASSYKAANNEQFF,TGTGCCAGCAGTTACAAGGCGGCTAACAATGAGCAGTTCTTC
TRBV18,TRBJ1-5,TRBD1,.,CASSLDRASQPQHF,TGTGCCAGCTCACTGGACAGGGCTAGTCAGCCCCAGCATTTT
TRBV7-9,TRBJ2-7,TRBD2,.,CASSLREEGEQYF,TGTGCCAGCAGCTTACGGGAGGAGGGCGAGCAGTACTTC
TRBV5-1,TRBJ2-7,TRBD2,.,CASSLASGLVRYEQYF,TGCGCCAGCAGCTTGGCCTCGGGACTAGTTCGGTACGAGCAGTACTTC
TRBV6-1,TRBJ1-5,TRBD1,.,CASSEHRQGGDQPQHF,TGTGCCAGCAGTGAGCATAGACAGGGCGGCGATCAGCCCCAGCATTTT
TRBV19,TRBJ2-7,TRBD2,.,CASSLGLASYEQYF,TGTGCCAGTAGCCTGGGACTAGCGAGTTACGAGCAGTACTTC
TRBV10-3,TRBJ1-1,.,.,CASQGNTEAFF,TGTGCCAGCCAGGGGAACACTGAAGCTTTCTTT
TRBV7-8,TRBJ1-4,.,.,CASSLVGGVNEKLFF,TGTGCCAGCAGCTTAGTGGGGGGGGTTAATGAAAAACTGTTTTTT
TRBV7-9,TRBJ2-7,.,.,CSSSLDSFGQYF,TGTTCCAGCAGCTTAGACAGCTTCGGGCAGTACTTC
TRBV29-1,TRBJ1-5,.,.,CSAQGLDSNQPQHF,TGCAGCGCTCAGGGGTTAGATAGCAATCAGCCCCAGCATTTT
TRBV10-1,TRBJ2-1,.,.,CASSEIRGTYNEQFF,TGCGCCAGCAGTGAAATCAGGGGCACCTACAATGAGCAGTTCTTC
TRBV6-1,TRBJ2-5,TRBD2,few,CASSELAGGQETQYF,TGTGCCAGCAGTGAACTAGCGGGAGGGCAAGAGACCCAGTACTTC
TRBV4-1,TRBJ2-7,TRBD2,.,CASSYRLAGLYEQYF,TGCGCCAGCAGCTACCGACTAGCGGGGCTTTACGAGCAGTACTTC
TRBV19,TRBJ1-2,.,few,CASSKGQGGGYTF,TGTGCCAGTAGTAAGGGGCAGGGAGGCGGCTACACCTTC
TRBV29-1,TRBJ2-5,TRBD2,.,CSVEVSGGRETQYF,TGCAGCGTTGAAGTCTCGGGGGGTCGGGAGACCCAGTACTTC
TRBV7-3,TRBJ2-7,.,.,CASSPFGSDEQYF,TGTGCCAGCAGCCCCTTTGGGAGCGACGAGCAGTACTTC
TRBV5-4,TRBJ1-2,TRBD1,.,CASSRREDRGLGYTF,TGTGCCAGCAGCAGACGCGAGGACAGGGGGCTTGGCTACACCTTC
TRBV6-6,TRBJ1-2,TRBD1,.,CASGTGGYTF,TGTGCCAGCGGGACAGGGGGCTACACCTTC
TRBV27,TRBJ2-3,TRBD2,.,CAAGLAGLGTDTQYF,TGTGCCGCGGGACTAGCGGGGCTCGGGACAGATACGCAGTATTTT
TRBV11-2,TRBJ2-2,TRBD2,.,CASRILAGGRGELFF,TGTGCCAGCAGGATACTAGCGGGAGGTCGCGGGGAGCTGTTTTTT
TRBV5-6,TRBJ2-7,.,few,CASSSGLDEQYF,TGTGCCAGCAGCTCGGGACTCGACGAGCAGTACTTC
TRBV4-1,TRBJ2-7,.,.,CASSQVGEGSSYEQYF,TGCGCCAGCAGCCAAGTAGGGGAAGGCAGCTCCTACGAGCAGTACTTC
TRBV9,TRBJ2-1,TRBD1,.,CASSERGQGSYNEQFF,TGTGCCAGCAGCGAGAGAGGACAGGGCTCCTACAATGAGCAGTTCTTC
TRBV6-1,TRBJ2-2,TRBD1,.,CASGIRTGRTGELFF,TGTGCCAGCGGGATCCGGACAGGGAGGACCGGGGAGCTGTTTTTT
TRBV5-5,TRBJ2-7,TRBD2,.,CASSLGTSSNEQYF,TGTGCCAGCAGCTTAGGGACTAGCAGTAACGAGCAGTACTTC
TRBV15,TRBJ2-1,.,.,CATSRRYNEQFF,TGTGCCACCAGCAGGCGCTACAATGAGCAGTTCTTC
TRBV5-1,TRBJ1-2,TRBD1,.,CASSFIGQGQGYGYTF,TGCGCCAGCAGCTTCATTGGACAGGGGCAGGGATATGGCTACACCTTC
TRBV13,TRBJ2-7,TRBD2,.,CASSSPGLAGGPYEQYF,TGTGCCAGCAGCTCACCGGGACTAGCGGGAGGCCCCTACGAGCAGTACTTC
TRBV6-5,TRBJ2-7,TRBD2,.,CASSYHRAGGAEQYF,TGTGCCAGCAGTTACCATCGAGCGGGAGGGGCCGAGCAGTACTTC
TRBV28,TRBJ2-6,.,.,CASTLGRGANVLTF,TGTGCCAGCACTTTGGGGAGAGGGGCCAACGTCCTGACTTTC
TRBV7-8,TRBJ2-7,.,.,CASSHTSRVEQYF,TGTGCCAGCAGCCACACAAGCAGGGTCGAGCAGTACTTC
TRBV6-5,TRBJ2-3,TRBD1,once,CASSYWAGQGTDTQYF,TGTGCCAGCAGTTACTGGGCGGGACAGGGCACAGATACGCAGTATTTT
TRBV2,TRBJ1-2,.,.,CASDRPLGYGYTF,TGTGCCAGCGACAGGCCTTTGGGCTATGGCTACACCTTC
TRBV19,TRBJ1-2,TRBD1,.,CASSMGQRMIGYTF,TGTGCCAGTAGTATGGGACAGAGAATGATCGGCTACACCTTC
TRBV5-1,TRBJ2-1,.,.,CASSWAKSSYNEQFF,TGCGCCAGCAGCTGGGCTAAGAGCTCCTACAATGAGCAGTTCTTC
TRBV6-5,TRBJ1-4,.,few,CASSYAAANEKLFF,TGTGCCAGCAGTTACGCGGCAGCGAATGAAAAACTGTTTTTT
TRBV27,TRBJ1-2,.,.,CASRKGGGAGYGYTF,TGTGCCAGCAGAAAGGGGGGGGGCGCGGGCTATGGCTACACCTTC
TRBV30,TRBJ2-5,TRBD2,.,CAWRNLGAGRFETQYF,TGTGCCTGGAGGAACTTAGGAGCGGGAAGGTTTGAGACCCAGTACTTC
TRBV30,TRBJ1-2,.,.,CAWFPRLGGDYGYTF,TGTGCCTGGTTTCCCCGTCTTGGGGGCGACTATGGCTACACCTTC
TRBV7-2,TRBJ2-7,.,.,CASSLAAGSYEQYF,TGTGCCAGCAGCTTAGCCGCGGGCTCCTACGAGCAGTACTTC
TRBV6-5,TRBJ1-1,.,.,CASATHENTEAFF,TGTGCCAGTGCGACTCATGAGAACACTGAAGCTTTCTTT
TRBV19,TRBJ1-5,.,.,CASSALRGDSNQPQHF,TGTGCCAGTAGTGCACTTCGGGGGGATAGCAATCAGCCCCAGCATTTT
TRBV7-9,TRBJ1-1,.,.,CASSLGGAMNAEAFF,TGTGCCAGCAGCTTAGGCGGGGCCATGAACGCTGAAGCTTTCTTT